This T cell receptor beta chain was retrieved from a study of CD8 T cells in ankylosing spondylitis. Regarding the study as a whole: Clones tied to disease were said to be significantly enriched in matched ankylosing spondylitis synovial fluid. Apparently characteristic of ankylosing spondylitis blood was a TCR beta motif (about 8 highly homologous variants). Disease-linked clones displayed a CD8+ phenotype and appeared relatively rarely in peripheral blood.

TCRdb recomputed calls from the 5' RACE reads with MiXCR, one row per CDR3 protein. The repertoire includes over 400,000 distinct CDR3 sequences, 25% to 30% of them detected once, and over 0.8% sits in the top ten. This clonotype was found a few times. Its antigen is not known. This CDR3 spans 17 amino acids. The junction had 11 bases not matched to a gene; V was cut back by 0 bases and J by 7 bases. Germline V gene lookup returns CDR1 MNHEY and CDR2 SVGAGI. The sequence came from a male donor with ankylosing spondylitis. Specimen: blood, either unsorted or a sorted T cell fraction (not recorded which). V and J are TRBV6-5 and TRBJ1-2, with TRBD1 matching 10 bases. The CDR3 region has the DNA TGTGCCAGCAGTTACTCGACAGGGGGCTCCGGTAAGCCTGGCTACACCTTC. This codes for CASSYSTGGSGKPGYTF.